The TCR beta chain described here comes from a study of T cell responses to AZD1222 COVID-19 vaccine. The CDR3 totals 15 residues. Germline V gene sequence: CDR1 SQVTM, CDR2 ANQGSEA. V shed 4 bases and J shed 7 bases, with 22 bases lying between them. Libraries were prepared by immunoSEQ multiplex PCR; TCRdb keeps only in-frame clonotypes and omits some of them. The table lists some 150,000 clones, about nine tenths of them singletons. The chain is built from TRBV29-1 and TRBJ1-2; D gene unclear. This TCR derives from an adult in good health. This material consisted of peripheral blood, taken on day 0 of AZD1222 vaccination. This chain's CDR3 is CSVVEWELPWGGYTF. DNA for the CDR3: TGCAGCGTTGTAGAGTGGGAATTACCCTGGGGTGGCTACACCTTC.